The clone carrying this TCR beta chain has more than one count but fewer than ten. Its antigen is not identified. The data were obtained in a study of radiotherapy plus CTLA-4 blockade in lung cancer. Study-wide findings and caveats: Researchers report tumor-derived TCR clones expanding in blood after radiotherapy plus ipilimumab.

Measured with immunoSEQ multiplex PCR; TCRdb has only the in-frame clones, and not every one. The table lists 25,000 to 35,000 clones, about 72% of them singletons. The ends were cut back, 4 bases at V and 6 bases at J, with 13 bases in the middle. The CDR3 extends over 14 amino acids. CDR1 is SGHDN, CDR2 FVKESK, per germline. Here the sequenced sample was peripheral blood, taken from a patient treated with radiotherapy plus ipilimumab. J is TRBJ1-3 and V is TRBV14; a weak D match, TRBD1 (5 bases). The TCR sequence derives from a human donor with non-small cell lung cancer who had stable disease on radiotherapy plus ipilimumab. This chain's CDR3 is CASSRDVVVNTIYF. The CDR3 DNA sequence: TGTGCCAGCAGCCGGGACGTAGTAGTAAACACCATATATTTT.